The present T cell receptor beta chain was sequenced within a study of T cells in Graves' hyperthyroidism and ophthalmopathy. Criteria for exclusion of patients were uncontrolled infection, other autoimmune disease, pregnancy or lactation. Diagnoses rested on clinical symptoms, serum thyroxine and TRAb, thyroid ultrasound and orbital computed tomography. Notes on the study in general: The authors' 13 V-J model separated ophthalmopathy from stable hyperthyroidism.

This clonotype was seen more than once but under ten times. The target antigen is unknown. RNA transcripts provided the source from which TCR beta CDR3 regions were amplified. During a first-round RT-PCR of the TCR CDR3, the HTBI primer set was used. TCRdb ran MiXCR on the multiplex PCR reads and lists one entry per CDR3 protein. The sample records under 550,000 distinct CDR3 sequences, around 13% being singletons. V was clipped by 8 bases and J by 3 bases; unmatched bases: 15. Germline V CDR1 and CDR2: SGHAT, FQNNGV. The length of the CDR3 is 16 residues. The chain couples TRBV11-2 to TRBJ2-7, with TRBD2 matching over 8 bases. Sequencing was done on a sample of blood. This clonotype was obtained from a woman between 18 and 29 years old with Graves' hyperthyroidism. This chain's CDR3 is CASGGWNRGRLYEQYF. CDR3 bases: TGTGCCAGCGGCGGGTGGAACCGCGGGAGGCTCTACGAGCAGTACTTC.